This T cell receptor beta chain stems from a study of blood T cell repertoires in COVID-19. About the study: Acute and convalescent COVID-19 samples came from the United States, Italy and Spain.

In the original processing: Reference gene primer amplification in the assay estimated nucleated cell counts. Method: immunoSEQ multiplex PCR; TCRdb's copy keeps in-frame clones and lacks some. The DNA was the basis for D and trimming; V, J and clone size are from that table. The sample has tens of thousands of clones, roughly four fifths seen once. The length of the CDR3 is 16 residues. This clone was counted between two and nine times. The source material was peripheral blood. The chain is built from TRBV21-1 and TRBJ2-1; the table assigns TRBD1, which was not confirmed against the DNA. TRBV21-1 corresponds to a pseudogene. The clonotype was recovered from a woman aged 80 or over with acute or convalescent COVID-19. CDR3 sequence (DNA): TGTGCCAGCAGCTACCCGGGACAGAGCTCCTACAATGAGCAGTTCTTC. This sequence encodes CASSYPGQSSYNEQFF.